Below are 27 T cell receptor beta chains sequenced from a single sample in a study of blood T cell repertoires in COVID-19. TCRdb's copy holds only in-frame clones and misses some; the assay was immunoSEQ multiplex PCR. Here the sample spans 100,000 to 130,000 clones, around 80% being singletons. What was sequenced was peripheral blood. Source of these receptors: a man aged 65 to 85 with acute or convalescent COVID-19.

J is TRBJ1-1 and V is TRBV7-2; tentatively, D is TRBD1 (5 bases). The germline V and J ends were trimmed by 2 bases and 4 bases, with 8 bases remaining between them. This CDR3 has 13 residues. The germline gives CDR1 SGHTA, CDR2 FQGNSA. DNA for the CDR3: TGTGCCAGCAGCTTAAGGGGTGGCACTGAAGCTTTCTTT. Translation gives CASSLRGGTEAFF.

The rearrangement links TRBV19 to TRBJ2-2; TRBD2 is a possible D gene (6 bases). V was shortened by 3 bases and J by 0 bases, with 11 bases between the two germline ends. The germline gives CDR1 LNHDA, CDR2 SQIVND (reference sequence). This CDR3 spans 16 amino acids. The CDR3 bases are TGTGCCAGTAGTATTCGGTGGGGGGCGAACACCGGGGAGCTGTTTTTT. This codes for CASSIRWGANTGELFF.

The chain couples TRBV11-2 to TRBJ1-1, with a possible D match to TRBD1 (6 bases). In germline, CDR1 is SGHAT, CDR2 FQNNGV. Trimming shortened V by 5 bases and J by 5 bases, and 18 bases separated the two germline ends. This CDR3 comprises 15 residues. The CDR3 DNA is TGTGCCAGCAGCCGGGGGGGCAGGGGATCGACTGAAGCTTTCTTT. This translates into CASSRGGRGSTEAFF.

The V and J genes are TRBV2 and TRBJ1-6, with D hard to call. The germline gives CDR1 SNHLY, CDR2 FYNNEI. The CDR3 totals 15 residues. V dropped 4 bases and J dropped 0 bases, with 7 bases sitting between them. CDR3 nucleotide sequence: TGTGCCAGCAGTGCTGACAACTCCTATAATTCACCCCTCCACTTT. It specifies CASSADNSYNSPLHF.

V gene TRBV7-2 combines with J gene TRBJ2-1; TRBD2 matches 11 bases. The germline V gene encodes CDR1 SGHTA and CDR2 FQGNSA. This CDR3 is built from 15 residues. V trimming: 2 bases; J trimming: 3 bases; junction bases outside the gene matches: 0. Here the CDR3 reads CASSLLAGGYNEQFF. CDR3 coding DNA: TGTGCCAGCAGCTTACTAGCGGGGGGCTACAATGAGCAGTTCTTC.

This clone was counted a few times. This sequence joins TRBV29-1 and TRBJ2-3, with 7 bases aligning to TRBD1. The germline V gene has CDR1 SQVTM and CDR2 ANQGSEA. There are 12 residues in the CDR3. Trimming cost V 3 bases and J 4 bases; bases outside gene matches: 1. CDR3 sequence reads: CSVDQGADTQYF. DNA of the CDR3: TGCAGCGTTGACCAGGGGGCAGATACGCAGTATTTT.

This chain joins TRBV27 and TRBJ2-5; TRBD2 agrees at 12 bases. Germline V gives CDR1 MNHEY, CDR2 SMNVEV (reference sequence). V was pared by 8 bases and J by 3 bases, with 1 base of the junction left unmatched. This CDR3 has 13 residues. The CDR3: CASRLAGEETQYF. CDR3 sequence (DNA): TGTGCCAGCCGACTAGCGGGGGAAGAGACCCAGTACTTC.

The V call is TRBV4-1, the J call TRBJ1-4; TRBD1 is a possible D gene (6 bases). Germline loops: CDR1 MGHRA, CDR2 YSYEKL. CDR3 length: 13 amino acids. V dropped 0 bases and J dropped 14 bases, with 13 bases sitting between them. The CDR3 bases are TGCGCCAGCAGCCAAGATGGACAGATGAGGCTGTTTTTT. Protein product: CASSQDGQMRLFF.

Details on this clone: An end of the junction differs from the germline gene, which may be a read error. The rearrangement joins TRBV2 to TRBJ1-1, with unresolved D. Germline values: CDR1 SNHLY, CDR2 FYNNEI. There are 13 residues in the CDR3. DNA of the CDR3: TGTGCCAGCAGGGAAGGGAGGGACACTGAAGCTTTCTTT. It specifies CASREGRDTEAFF.

CDR3 protein: CASSTKAQAYEQYF. CDR3 bases: TGTGCCAGCTCCACCAAGGCACAGGCCTACGAGCAGTACTTC. The rearrangement joins TRBV18 to TRBJ2-7; possibly TRBD1 for D (5 bases). Trimming left V 6 bases short and J 2 bases short, with 14 bases between. This CDR3 contains 14 residues. The germline gives CDR1 KGHSH, CDR2 LQKENI.

The J gene is TRBJ1-2, the V gene TRBV21-1. TRBV21-1 is described as a pseudogene. The CDR3 consists of 16 residues. Here the CDR3 DNA reads TGTGCCAGCAGCAAAGAACCCCCCGGGGGGCAGAGTGGCTACACCTTC. This gives the protein CASSKEPPGGQSGYTF.

This clone showed up just a few times. The chain joins TRBV7-2 to TRBJ2-3; 8 nucleotides agree with TRBD1. The CDR3 spans 16 residues. With V trimmed by 5 bases and J by 2 bases, 9 bases remained unmatched. The germline V gene encodes CDR1 SGHTA and CDR2 FQGNSA. CDR3 sequence: CASSERGQGSTDTQYF. Here the CDR3 DNA reads TGTGCCAGCAGCGAACGAGGACAGGGATCCACAGATACGCAGTATTTT.

The V gene is TRBV7-2, the J gene TRBJ2-7; 8 bases are shared with TRBD2. The CDR3 totals 14 residues. Trimming at V came to 6 bases and at J to 0 bases, leaving 4 bases not matched to a gene. Per germline, CDR1 SGHTA and CDR2 FQGNSA. The CDR3, as DNA: TGTGCCAGCAGAAAAACTAGCGGCTCCTACGAGCAGTACTTC. Its protein product is CASRKTSGSYEQYF.

J is TRBJ1-1 and V is TRBV5-4; a weak D match, TRBD1 (5 bases). V was cut by 0 bases and J by 0 bases, with 9 bases left in between. The CDR3 length is 15 residues. Germline V gene data show CDR1 as SGHNT and CDR2 as YYREEE (reference sequence). Written as DNA, the CDR3 is TGTGCCAGCAGCTTGGAGGGGCCCATGAACACTGAAGCTTTCTTT. It encodes CASSLEGPMNTEAFF.

The rearrangement uses TRBV18 and TRBJ1-1, with 7 bases aligning to TRBD1. Germline lookup yields CDR1 KGHSH and CDR2 LQKENI. The length of the CDR3 is 17 residues. V shed 0 bases and J 4 bases; nucleotides not matched to a gene: 11. In nucleotides, the CDR3 is TGTGCCAGCTCACCACCCAACAGGGGCGGGGGGGGCACTGAAGCTTTCTTT. Its protein is CASSPPNRGGGGTEAFF.

The chain has TRBV5-6 and TRBJ2-7, with 10 bases identical to TRBD1. CDR3 length: 16 residues. J gave up 2 bases and V 4 bases, and 9 bases lay outside the gene matches. Germline CDR1 SGHDT, CDR2 YYEEEE. The CDR3 protein is CASSSRPGTGAYEQYF. CDR3 nucleotides: TGTGCCAGCAGCAGTCGACCGGGGACAGGGGCCTACGAGCAGTACTTC.

The rearrangement joins TRBV19 to TRBJ2-1; 10 bases align to TRBD2. Germline V gives CDR1 LNHDA, CDR2 SQIVND (reference sequence). The CDR3 runs to 18 residues. Unmatched junction bases numbered 8, after V lost 3 bases and J lost 0 bases. The CDR3 loop reads CASSIGLAGAPSYNEQFF. The DNA of the CDR3 is TGTGCCAGTAGTATTGGGCTAGCGGGGGCCCCCTCCTACAATGAGCAGTTCTTC.

This chain links TRBV7-2 with TRBJ1-1; D is unclear. The V end lost 3 bases, the J end lost 1 base, and 6 bases lay between the germline ends. Germline V lookup: CDR1 SGHTA, CDR2 FQGNSA. The CDR3 has 13 residues. DNA for the CDR3: TGTGCCAGCAGCTTGCTGAGGAACACTGAAGCTTTCTTT. Protein product: CASSLLRNTEAFF.

The genes are TRBV28 and TRBJ1-2; tentative D call: TRBD1 (5 bases). CDR1 is MDHEN, CDR2 SYDVKM, per germline. Trimming pared 6 bases from V and 0 bases from J, leaving 11 bases between. This CDR3 spans 14 amino acids. The CDR3 DNA follows: TGTGCCAGCAGACTCTTACAGGCTAACTATGGCTACACCTTC. As protein: CASRLLQANYGYTF.

The chain is built from TRBV5-1 and TRBJ1-2; D remains unclear. Germline V lookup: CDR1 SGHRS, CDR2 YFSETQ. The CDR3 sequence is 14 residues long. V lost 6 bases and J 0 bases, leaving 12 bases between the germline ends. This CDR3 reads CASMDPGTNYGYTF. The CDR3, as DNA: TGCGCCAGCATGGATCCAGGTACTAACTATGGCTACACCTTC.

The chain has TRBV13 and TRBJ1-4, with a possible D match to TRBD1 (5 bases). Trimming removed 5 bases at V and 1 base at J, with 8 bases between. The V gene's germline CDR1 is PRHDT and CDR2 FYEKMQ (reference sequence). This CDR3 has 14 residues. CDR3 coding DNA: TGTGCCAGCAGCAAAGGGGAAACTAATGAAAAACTGTTTTTT. Translated, it gives CASSKGETNEKLFF.

CDR3 sequence (DNA): TGTGCCAGCAGCTTAGATGGGGGGGGGAGTATCGGTGAGCAGTTCTTC. This gives the protein CASSLDGGGSIGEQFF. The chain links TRBV7-2 to TRBJ2-1; TRBD2 aligns across 7 bases. CDR1 SGHTA and CDR2 FQGNSA come from the germline V gene. The V segment lost 1 base and the J segment 9 bases; nucleotides outside the gene matches: 12. This CDR3 has 16 amino acids.

The chain combines TRBV5-4 with TRBJ2-7; TRBD1 matches at 8 bases. Germline CDR1 is SGHNT and CDR2 is YYREEE (reference sequence). This CDR3 spans 15 amino acids. The junction had 6 bases not matched to a gene; V was cut back by 4 bases and J by 0 bases. CDR3 region: CASSPDRASSYEQYF. CDR3 coding DNA: TGTGCCAGCAGCCCGGACAGGGCGAGCTCCTACGAGCAGTACTTC.

The chain combines TRBV18 with TRBJ1-1; a possible D gene is TRBD1 (6 bases). Deletions cut 1 base from V and 1 base from J, with 16 bases between. This CDR3 region has 17 residues. The V gene's germline CDR1 is KGHSH and CDR2 LQKENI. The CDR3 DNA reads as TGTGCCAGCTCACCACTTGCGGGCAGGGGCTCGAACACTGAAGCTTTCTTT. This gives the protein CASSPLAGRGSNTEAFF.

The chain combines TRBV3-1 (or the pseudogene TRBV3-2) with TRBJ1-1; D unclear. The CDR3 extends over 15 amino acids. Germline V gives CDR1 LGHDT, CDR2 YNNKEL (reference sequence). V was clipped by 1 base and J by 5 bases, with 14 bases between them. The CDR3 sequence is CASSQGAKGGTEAFF. DNA of the CDR3: TGTGCCAGCAGCCAAGGGGCGAAGGGAGGGACTGAAGCTTTCTTT.

This clone was observed once. The chain is built from TRBV6-2 or TRBV6-3 and TRBJ2-1, with TRBD1 identical over 7 bases. After removal of 6 bases from V and 4 bases from J, the junction contained 6 bases not matched to a gene. Per the germline V gene, CDR1 is MNHEY and CDR2 is SVGEGT. The CDR3 covers 14 residues. Written as DNA, the CDR3 is TGTGCCAGCAGCCTGGGACAGACTTACAATGAGCAGTTCTTC. This encodes CASSLGQTYNEQFF.

The chain recombines TRBV5-1 with TRBJ1-1; no reliable D call. Trimming shortened V by 4 bases and J by 0 bases, and 19 bases separated the two germline ends. The CDR3 covers 17 residues. Germline V lookup: CDR1 SGHRS, CDR2 YFSETQ. In DNA, the CDR3 is TGCGCCAGCAGCGTGGTACCCGCGGGGTTAATGAACACTGAAGCTTTCTTT. Its protein product is CASSVVPAGLMNTEAFF.